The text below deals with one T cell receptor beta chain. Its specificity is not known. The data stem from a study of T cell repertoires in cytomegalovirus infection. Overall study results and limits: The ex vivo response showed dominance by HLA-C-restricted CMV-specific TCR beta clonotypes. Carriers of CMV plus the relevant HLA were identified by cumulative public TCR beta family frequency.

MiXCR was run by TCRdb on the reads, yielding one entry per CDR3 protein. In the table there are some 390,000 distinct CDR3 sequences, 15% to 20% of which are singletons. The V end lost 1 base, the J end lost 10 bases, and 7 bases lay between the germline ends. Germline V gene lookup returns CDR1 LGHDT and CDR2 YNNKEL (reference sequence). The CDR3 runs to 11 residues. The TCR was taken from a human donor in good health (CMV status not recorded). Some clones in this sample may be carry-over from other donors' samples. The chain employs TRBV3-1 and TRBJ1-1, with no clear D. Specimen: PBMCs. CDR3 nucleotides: TGTGCCAGCAGCCAAGGGGCGGCAGCTTTCTTT. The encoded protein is CASSQGAAAFF.